A selection of T cell receptor beta chains follows, all from one sample in a study of PD-L1 blockade in urothelial cancer. Sequencing was performed with immunoSEQ multiplex PCR; in TCRdb, only in-frame clones are kept and a portion is missing. The repertoire consists of tens of thousands of clones, with around 87% occurring once and the leading ten covering 15%. Sequenced material: PBMCs, taken around atezolizumab (anti-PD-L1) treatment. Every receptor here comes from a man between 60 and 75 years old with urothelial cancer. The conserved cysteine and the conserved F or W are not part of the CDR3 here.

v_call cdr3_aa
TRBV27 ASSLRVANSPLH
TRBV7-9 ASRMGTEAGTDTQY
TRBV19 ASSKRQSTPDNEQF
TRBV5-1 ASSPLDRGRNEQF
TRBV5-4 ASSFRDMNTEAF
TRBV7-3 ASSLGPSTDTQY
TRBV10-2 ASSVGETGNTIY
TRBV11-2 ASSLQGNQPQH
TRBV7-2 ANSDGRDSLWNEQF
TRBV2 ASSDPAGGYDGYT
TRBV28 ASRGDRQGPYGYT
TRBV30 AWSAPGQGAHSPLH
TRBV6-5 ASTRLAGGADTQY
TRBV19 ASSPSRQTDSNT
TRBV6-5 ASSYFRTGGNYGYT
TRBV10-1 ASSPGQGSDTEAF
TRBV7-8 ASSLEVQGGILSSTDTQY
TRBV5-4 ASSQTGLPGGYT
TRBV4-2 ASSQQGSNIQY
TRBV2 ASSGGGGDTQY
TRBV6-1 ASTLDSDNSPLH
TRBV12-5 ASGFQLPGQGTGDTQY
TRBV30 AWSLGTGWDDEQY
TRBV30 AWSSSGGTDTQY
TRBV11-3 ASSLGEYNEQF
TRBV5-1 ASSLESNEKLF
TRBV5-1 ASSLGGGLNTGELF
TRBV18 ASSQPNMDRDGYT
TRBV7-2 ASSLDGTGGTYEQY
TRBV11-2 ASRRTGGEKLF
TRBV19 ASSTPLGQGFSGEQY
TRBV5-3 ASSQYSSNQPQH
TRBV14 ASSHAGLYFTDTQY
TRBV30 AWNRREGETQY
TRBV27 ASSSLKDRLGSSNQPQH
TRBV11-2 ASSFSGGHETQY
TRBV7-2 ASSLALRLAGYQETQY
TRBV9 ASSVVLNTGELF
TRBV29-1 SVHPGKDTEAF
TRBV6-5 ASRAGGMEGYT
TRBV4-1 ASSQEAGGTTGELF
TRBV7-2 ASSGHRGQGNIQY